A selection of T cell receptor beta chains follows, all from one sample in a study of cytomegalovirus exposure and HLA in healthy donors. Repertoires were generated with immunoSEQ multiplex PCR, while TCRdb's copy carries only in-frame clones and drops some. The table for this sample gives 100,000 to 150,000 clones. Sequenced input: PBMCs. These receptors all come from a man aged 18-30 years in good health and CMV-seronegative. Both conserved end residues are part of each CDR3.

v_call	j_call	cdr3_aa
TRBV11-2	TRBJ2-2	CASSLVSSGGTGELFF
TRBV5-1	TRBJ2-7	CASSSIIGSYEQYF
TRBV6-1	TRBJ2-5	CASSEVSGSWKTQYF
TRBV9	TRBJ1-6	CASKEDRDYSPLHF
TRBV5-4	TRBJ2-1	CASSLVPRQGHNEQFF
TRBV7-3	TRBJ2-1	CASSLRLAGLDEQFF
TRBV15	TRBJ1-4	CATSRDRGSNEKLFF
TRBV27	.	CASSTGSEQYF
TRBV2	.	CASRPPGQGYEQYF
TRBV7-3	TRBJ1-1	CASSLYGGRLAFF
TRBV7-2	TRBJ1-5	CASSPGTGEKPQHF
TRBV29-1	TRBJ2-1	CSVVLAVNNNEQFF
TRBV12-2	TRBJ2-7	CASRFRGREPYLSYEQYF
TRBV28	TRBJ1-5	CAGGGRQPQHF
TRBV4-3	TRBJ2-7	CASSQDRGLYEQYF